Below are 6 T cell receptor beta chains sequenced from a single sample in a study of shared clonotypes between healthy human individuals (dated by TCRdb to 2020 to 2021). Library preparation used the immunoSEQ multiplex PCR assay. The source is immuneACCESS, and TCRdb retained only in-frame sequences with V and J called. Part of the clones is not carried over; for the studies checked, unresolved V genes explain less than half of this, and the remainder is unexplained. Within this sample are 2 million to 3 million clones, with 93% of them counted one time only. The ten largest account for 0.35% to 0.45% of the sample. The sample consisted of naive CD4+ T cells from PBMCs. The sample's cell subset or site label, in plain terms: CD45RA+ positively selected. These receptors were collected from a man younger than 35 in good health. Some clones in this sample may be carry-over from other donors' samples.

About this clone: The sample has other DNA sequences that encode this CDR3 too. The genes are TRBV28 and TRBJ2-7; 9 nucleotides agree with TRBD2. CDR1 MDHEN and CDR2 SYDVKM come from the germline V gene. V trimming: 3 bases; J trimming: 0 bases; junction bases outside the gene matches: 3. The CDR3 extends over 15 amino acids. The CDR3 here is CASSLASGNSYEQYF. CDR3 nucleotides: TGTGCCAGCAGTTTGGCTAGCGGGAACTCCTACGAGCAGTACTTC.

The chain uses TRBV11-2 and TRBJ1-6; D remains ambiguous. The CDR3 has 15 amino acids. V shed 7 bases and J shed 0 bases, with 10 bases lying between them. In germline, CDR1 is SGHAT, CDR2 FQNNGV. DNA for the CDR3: TGTGCCAGCATGCCCCGTAGCTCCTATAATTCACCCCTCCACTTT. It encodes CASMPRSSYNSPLHF.

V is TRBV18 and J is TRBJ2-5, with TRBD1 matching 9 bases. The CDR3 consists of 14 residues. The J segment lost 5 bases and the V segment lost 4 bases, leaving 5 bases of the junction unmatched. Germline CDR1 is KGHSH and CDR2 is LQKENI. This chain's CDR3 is CASSRTGDGETQYF. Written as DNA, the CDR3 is TGTGCCAGCTCACGGACAGGGGACGGGGAGACCCAGTACTTC. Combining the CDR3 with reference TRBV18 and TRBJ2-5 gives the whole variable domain NAGVMQNPRHLVRRRGQEARLRCSPMKGHSHVYWYRQLPEEGLKFMVYLQKENIIDESGMPKERFSAEFPKEGPSILRIQQVVRGDSAAYFCASSRTGDGETQYFGPGTRLLVL.

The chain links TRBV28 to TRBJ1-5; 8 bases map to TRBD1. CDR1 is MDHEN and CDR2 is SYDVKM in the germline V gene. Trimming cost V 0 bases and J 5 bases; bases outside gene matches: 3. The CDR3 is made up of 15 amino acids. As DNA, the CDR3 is TGTGCCAGCAGTTTATGGACAGGGGTGGATCAGCCCCAGCATTTT. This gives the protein CASSLWTGVDQPQHF.

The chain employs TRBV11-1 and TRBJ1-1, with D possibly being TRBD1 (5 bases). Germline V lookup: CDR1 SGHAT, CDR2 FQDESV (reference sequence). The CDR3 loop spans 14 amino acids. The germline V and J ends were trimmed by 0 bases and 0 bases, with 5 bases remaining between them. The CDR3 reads CASSLAGLNTEAFF. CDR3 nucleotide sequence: TGTGCCAGCAGCTTAGCGGGGCTGAACACTGAAGCTTTCTTT. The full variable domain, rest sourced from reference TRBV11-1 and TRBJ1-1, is EAEVAQSPRYKITEKSQAVAFWCDPISGHATLYWYRQILGQGPELLVQFQDESVVDDSQLPKDRFSAERLKGVDSTLKIQPAELGDSAMYLCASSLAGLNTEAFFGQGTRLTVV.

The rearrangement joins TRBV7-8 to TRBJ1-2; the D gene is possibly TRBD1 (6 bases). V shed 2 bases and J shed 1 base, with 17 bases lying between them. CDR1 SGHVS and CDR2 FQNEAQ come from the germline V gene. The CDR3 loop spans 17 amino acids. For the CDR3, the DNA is TGTGCCAGCAGCTTAACGAGGGGGGTCCTCCTTAACTATGGCTACACCTTC. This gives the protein CASSLTRGVLLNYGYTF.